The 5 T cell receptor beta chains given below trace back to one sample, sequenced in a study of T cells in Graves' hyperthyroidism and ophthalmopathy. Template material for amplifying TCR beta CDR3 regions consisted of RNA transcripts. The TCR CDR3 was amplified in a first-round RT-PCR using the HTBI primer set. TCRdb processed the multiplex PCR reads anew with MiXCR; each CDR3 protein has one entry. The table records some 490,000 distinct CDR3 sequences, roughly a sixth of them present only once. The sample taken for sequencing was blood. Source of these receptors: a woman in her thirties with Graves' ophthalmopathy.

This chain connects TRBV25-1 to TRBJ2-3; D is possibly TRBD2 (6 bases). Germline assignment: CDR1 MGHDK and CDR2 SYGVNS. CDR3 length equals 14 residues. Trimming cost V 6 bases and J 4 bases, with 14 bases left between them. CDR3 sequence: CASSVRLAADTQYF. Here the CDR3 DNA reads TGTGCCAGCAGCGTCAGATTAGCGGCAGATACGCAGTATTTT.

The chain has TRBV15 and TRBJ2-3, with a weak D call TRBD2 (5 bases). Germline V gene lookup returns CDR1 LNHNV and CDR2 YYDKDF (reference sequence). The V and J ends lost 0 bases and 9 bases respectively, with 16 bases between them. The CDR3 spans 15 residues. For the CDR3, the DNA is TGTGCCACCAGCAGAGATTTATCCGAGGGTCGAACGCAGTATTTT. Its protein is CATSRDLSEGRTQYF.

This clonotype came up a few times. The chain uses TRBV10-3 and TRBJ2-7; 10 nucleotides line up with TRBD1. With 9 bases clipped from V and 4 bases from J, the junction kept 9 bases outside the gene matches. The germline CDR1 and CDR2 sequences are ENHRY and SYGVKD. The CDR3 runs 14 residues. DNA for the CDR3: TGTGCCATTGGGGCGGGACAGGGGTGGTACGAGCAGTACTTC. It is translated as CAIGAGQGWYEQYF.

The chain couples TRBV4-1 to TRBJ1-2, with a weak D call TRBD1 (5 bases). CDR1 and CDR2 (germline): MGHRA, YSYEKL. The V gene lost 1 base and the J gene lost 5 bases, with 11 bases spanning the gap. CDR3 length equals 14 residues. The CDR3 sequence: CASSQAGTGYGYTF. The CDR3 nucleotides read TGCGCCAGCAGCCAAGCGGGGACGGGTTATGGCTACACCTTC.

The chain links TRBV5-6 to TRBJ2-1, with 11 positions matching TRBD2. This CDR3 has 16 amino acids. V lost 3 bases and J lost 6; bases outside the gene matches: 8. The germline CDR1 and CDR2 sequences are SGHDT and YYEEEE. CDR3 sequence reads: CASSYLAGGKLNEQFF. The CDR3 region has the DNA TGTGCCAGCAGCTACTTAGCGGGAGGGAAGCTCAATGAGCAGTTCTTC.